This T cell receptor beta chain was obtained from a study of Graves' ophthalmopathy and Graves' hyperthyroidism. Study background: Peripheral blood samples were taken at initial diagnosis, before any treatment.

Germline V gene data show CDR1 as SGHAT and CDR2 as FQNNGV. V shed 5 bases and J 3 bases; nucleotides not matched to a gene: 8. This CDR3 is 16 amino acids long. Study-wide points: For predicting ophthalmopathy progression, the model had roughly 64% sensitivity and roughly 72% specificity.

Researchers took RNA transcripts and amplified TCR beta CDR3 regions from them. First-round RT-PCR used HTBI primers; second-round multiplex PCR followed. Each CDR3 protein is one row after TCRdb ran MiXCR on the multiplex PCR reads. The sample has roughly 220,000 distinct CDR3 sequences; about 47% are singletons. Ophthalmopathic donors had moderate-to-severe activity, CAS ≥3 and NOSPECS ≥4, with disease that had lasted under 3 months. Other autoimmune disease, uncontrolled infection, pregnancy and lactation led to exclusion. This clonotype has just one count. Its target is not known. The sequence came from an adult man with Graves' ophthalmopathy. The chain joins TRBV11-2 to TRBJ2-2; TRBD1 aligns across 8 bases. The sample consisted of peripheral blood. CDR3 nucleotide sequence: TGTGCCAGCAGCCCAAAGACAGGGGAGGACACCGGGGAGCTGTTTTTT. Protein: CASSPKTGEDTGELFF.